The 4 T cell receptor beta chains below all came from one sample that was sequenced in a study of blood T cell repertoires in COVID-19 (dated by TCRdb to 2020 to 2021). The protocol used for the library was the immunoSEQ multiplex PCR assay. TCRdb took over this immuneACCESS table, retaining in-frame rearrangements with V and J assigned. Such tables are incomplete; in checked studies, under half of the missing clones stem from an unresolved V gene, and the remainder is unexplained. The sample has about 100,000 clones on record, 91% of them singletons. Of the sample, 4.2% falls within the top ten clones. The sequenced sample consisted of peripheral blood. All receptors derive from a man aged 18 to 30 with acute or convalescent COVID-19.

CDR3 sequence (DNA): TGTGCCAGTAGTACCAATCCCCGGGACAGTAACACTTATAGCAATCAGCCCCAGCATTTT. This sequence encodes CASSTNPRDSNTYSNQPQHF. This rearrangement joins TRBV19 to TRBJ1-5, with TRBD1 identical over 7 bases. With V trimmed by 4 bases and J by 0 bases, 18 bases remained unmatched. The CDR3 is made up of 20 amino acids. Germline CDR1 is LNHDA and CDR2 is SQIVND (reference sequence).

The chain recombines TRBV11-2 with TRBJ2-5; D might be TRBD2 (5 bases). CDR1 is SGHAT and CDR2 is FQNNGV in the germline V gene. Deletions cut 8 bases from V and 1 base from J, with 14 bases between. The CDR3 runs 14 residues. The DNA of the CDR3 is TGTGCCAGCGGATCTTTTACTAGCCAAGAGACCCAGTACTTC. This encodes CASGSFTSQETQYF.

The chain uses TRBV19 and TRBJ1-1; a possible D gene is TRBD1 (6 bases). CDR1 LNHDA and CDR2 SQIVND come from the germline V gene (reference sequence). V was trimmed by 6 bases and J by 1 base, leaving 12 bases between them. This CDR3 comprises 14 residues. CDR3 protein: CASSRGQSNTEAFF. CDR3 DNA: TGTGCCAGTAGCAGGGGACAATCGAACACTGAAGCTTTCTTT. The variable domain in full, with the rest retrieved from reference TRBV19 and TRBJ1-1, is DGGITQSPKYLFRKEGQNVTLSCEQNLNHDAMYWYRQDPGQGLRLIYYSQIVNDFQKGDIAEGYSVSREKKESFPLTVTSAQKNPTAFYLCASSRGQSNTEAFFGQGTRLTVV.

V gene TRBV6-1 combines with J gene TRBJ1-6; D gene uncertain. The V gene lost 2 bases and the J gene lost 0 bases, with 11 bases spanning the gap. The germline gives CDR1 MNHNS, CDR2 SASEGT. The CDR3 consists of 17 residues. The CDR3 spells CASSEQSASSYNSPLHF. The CDR3 DNA reads as TGTGCCAGCAGTGAACAATCAGCGAGCTCCTATAATTCACCCCTCCACTTT.